This TCR beta chain was identified during a study of T cells after yellow fever vaccination. Study information: Preparation used SMART-Seq v4 Ultra Low Input for the low-cell-number fractions. Findings of the study overall: Post-booster repertoires contained most primary-vaccination clones again (about 96% CD4, roughly 91% CD8).

This clonotype came up many times. No antigen is known for it. Trimming took 2 bases from V and 9 from J, leaving 11 bases between them. The CDR3 runs 13 residues. The germline V gene encodes CDR1 SGHAT and CDR2 FQDESV (reference sequence). The study made its TCR cDNA through 5'RACE template switching. That step introduced a universal primer site along with UMIs. TCRdb called the 5' RACE reads again in MiXCR, with one record for every CDR3 protein. The table includes about 240,000 distinct CDR3 sequences, less than 9% detected once. The starting material was CD4+ T cells sorted from PBMCs, obtained 15 days after the yellow fever booster vaccination. The origin of this receptor is a man aged 30-40 years who received the YFV17D yellow fever vaccine. The V gene is TRBV11-1, the J gene TRBJ2-1; D may be TRBD1 (6 bases). The CDR3 nucleotides read TGTGCCAGCAGCTTAACCAGGGGTTTTGAGCAGTTCTTC. Translating it yields CASSLTRGFEQFF.